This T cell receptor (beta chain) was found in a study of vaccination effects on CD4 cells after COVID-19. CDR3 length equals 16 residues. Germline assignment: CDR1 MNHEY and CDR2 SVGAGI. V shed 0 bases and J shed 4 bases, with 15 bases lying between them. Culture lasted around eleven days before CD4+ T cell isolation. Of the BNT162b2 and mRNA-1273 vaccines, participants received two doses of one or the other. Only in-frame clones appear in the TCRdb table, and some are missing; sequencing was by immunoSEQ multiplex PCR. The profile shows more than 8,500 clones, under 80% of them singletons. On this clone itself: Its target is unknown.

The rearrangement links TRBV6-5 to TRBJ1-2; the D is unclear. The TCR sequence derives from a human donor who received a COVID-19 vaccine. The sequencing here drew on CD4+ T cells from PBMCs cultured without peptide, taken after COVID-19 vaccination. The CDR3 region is CASSYSAGKPGYGYTF. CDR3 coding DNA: TGTGCCAGCAGTTACTCAGCGGGAAAGCCAGGCTATGGCTACACCTTC.